Following are 23 T cell receptor beta chains from one sample sequenced in a study of OX40 agonist ivuxolimab in advanced cancers. The repertoire was sequenced with immunoSEQ multiplex PCR; TCRdb's copy has only in-frame clones and lacks some. The profile shows tens of thousands of clones, about 91% of them singletons. The material was CD4+ or CD8+ T cells sorted from blood, obtained in a trial of the OX40 agonist ivuxolimab. Every receptor here comes from an adult with an advanced solid tumor such as melanoma, head and neck, liver or kidney cancer.

V gene TRBV28 combines with J gene TRBJ2-7; no clear D. Between the trimmed V and J ends, which lost 6 bases and 4 bases, there was a span of 7 bases. The CDR3 consists of 11 residues. Per the germline V gene, CDR1 is MDHEN and CDR2 is SYDVKM. The CDR3 DNA reads as TGTGCCAGCAGACTCCTTTACGAGCAGTACTTC. It specifies CASRLLYEQYF.

The CDR3 spells CASSGQSTVAYEQYF. In DNA form, the CDR3 reads TGTGCCAGCAGTGGCCAGTCGACGGTGGCCTACGAGCAGTACTTC. This chain links TRBV6-1 with TRBJ2-7; D not resolved. This CDR3 has 15 residues. From germline, CDR1 is MNHNS and CDR2 SASEGT. V was trimmed by 4 bases and J by 2 bases, leaving 15 bases between them.

This clone was recorded only once. The chain couples TRBV9 to TRBJ2-7; D unresolved. Germline CDR1 SGDLS, CDR2 YYNGEE. Trimming left V 4 bases short and J 5 bases short, with 16 bases between. The CDR3 loop spans 14 amino acids. This CDR3 reads CASSLGISPHEQYF. The CDR3 DNA sequence: TGTGCCAGCAGCTTAGGGATCAGTCCCCACGAGCAGTACTTC.

The V and J genes are TRBV5-1 and TRBJ1-5; D is undetermined. Per germline, CDR1 SGHRS and CDR2 YFSETQ. The V end was cut by 4 bases, the J end by 5 bases, with 10 bases between. There are 13 residues in the CDR3. The CDR3 nucleotides are TGCGCCAGCAGCATGGACGTAGATCAGCCCCAGCATTTT. It encodes CASSMDVDQPQHF.

V and J are TRBV6-6 and TRBJ1-5; 9 positions match TRBD1. This CDR3 is built from 13 residues. Trimming cost V 8 bases and J 7 bases; bases outside gene matches: 6. In germline, CDR1 is MNHNY, CDR2 SVGAGI (reference sequence). The CDR3 loop is CASAGTGLQPQHF. The CDR3 nucleotides are TGTGCCAGCGCCGGGACAGGGCTCCAGCCCCAGCATTTT.

The CDR3 DNA is TGTGCCAGCAGTTTTGGGACAGGGAAATCCACTGGGGCCAACGTCCTGACTTTC. Its protein is CASSFGTGKSTGANVLTF. This chain uses TRBV28 with TRBJ2-6; 9 bases agree with TRBD1. With 3 bases clipped from V and 2 bases from J, the junction kept 8 bases outside the gene matches. The CDR3 consists of 18 residues. Germline V gives CDR1 MDHEN, CDR2 SYDVKM. Together with reference TRBV28 and TRBJ2-6, the CDR3 gives the full variable domain: DVKVTQSSRYLVKRTGEKVFLECVQDMDHENMFWYRQDPGLGLRLIYFSYDVKMKEKGDIPEGYSVSREKKERFSLILESASTNQTSMYLCASSFGTGKSTGANVLTFGAGSRLTVL.

This chain connects TRBV6-1 to TRBJ2-5, with D possibly TRBD2 on 5 matching bases. The CDR3 loop spans 13 amino acids. The ends were cut back, 3 bases at V and 2 bases at J, with 7 bases in the middle. Germline-derived CDR1 and CDR2 are MNHNS and SASEGT. CDR3 amino acids: CASSDGGQETQYF. CDR3 sequence (DNA): TGTGCCAGCAGTGACGGAGGACAAGAGACCCAGTACTTC.

Only one count was recorded for this clone. This chain links TRBV5-4 with TRBJ2-5, with D possibly being TRBD2 (6 bases). Germline CDR1 and CDR2: SGHNT and YYREEE (reference sequence). The CDR3 covers 14 residues. The V end lost 0 bases, the J end lost 5 bases, and 11 bases lay between the germline ends. The CDR3 reads CASSLVGAGETQYF. CDR3 in DNA: TGTGCCAGCAGCTTGGTTGGGGCGGGGGAGACCCAGTACTTC.

CDR3 nucleotide sequence: TGCGCCAGCAGCTTGGCCGCTAGCGGGCGGGAGACCCAGTACTTC. Translating gives CASSLAASGRETQYF. The chain links TRBV5-1 to TRBJ2-5; 8 bases fit TRBD2. Germline V gene data show CDR1 as SGHRS and CDR2 as YFSETQ. Trimming took 0 bases from V and 5 from J; bases not matched to a gene: 6. The CDR3 is made up of 15 amino acids.

V and J are TRBV10-1 and TRBJ2-3, with 11 bases fitting TRBD2. V shed 3 bases, J shed 0 bases, and the junction held 11 bases outside the gene matches. In germline, CDR1 is WNHNN, CDR2 SYGVQD (reference sequence). This CDR3 has 19 amino acids. The CDR3 loop reads CASSDRTSGLFGSTDTQYF. In DNA, the CDR3 is TGCGCCAGCAGTGATAGGACTAGCGGGTTGTTTGGTAGCACAGATACGCAGTATTTT.

This chain joins TRBV2 and TRBJ1-5, with D possibly being TRBD1 (6 bases). The V gene's germline CDR1 is SNHLY and CDR2 FYNNEI. Trimming removed 0 bases from V and 7 bases from J, with 19 bases in between. The CDR3 has 17 amino acids. This CDR3 reads CASSEAGGARGQQPQHF. The CDR3, as DNA: TGTGCCAGCAGTGAAGCTGGGGGCGCGAGAGGCCAGCAGCCCCAGCATTTT.

CDR3 protein: CASSVDWTASEAFF. In DNA, the CDR3 is TGTGCCAGCAGCGTAGATTGGACGGCTTCTGAAGCTTTCTTT. This sequence joins TRBV9 and TRBJ1-1; no firm D call. The CDR3 covers 14 residues. Trimming removed 0 bases from V and 6 bases from J, with 12 bases in between. The germline V gene encodes CDR1 SGDLS and CDR2 YYNGEE.

The chain recombines TRBV5-1 with TRBJ2-5, with D possibly being TRBD2 (5 bases). The V gene lost 7 bases and the J gene lost 2 bases, with 15 bases spanning the gap. This CDR3 has 14 residues. Per germline, CDR1 SGHRS and CDR2 YFSETQ. In DNA, the CDR3 is TGCGCCAGCGGTGATAGGAGGCGTCAAGAGACCCAGTACTTC. This translates into CASGDRRRQETQYF.

The chain joins TRBV6-5 to TRBJ1-4, with 9 bases fitting TRBD1. The germline V gene has CDR1 MNHEY and CDR2 SVGAGI. Unmatched junction bases numbered 6, after V lost 6 bases and J lost 4 bases. The CDR3 sequence is 15 residues long. The CDR3, as DNA: TGTGCCAGCAGACGACAGGGGGAGGTTAATGAAAAACTGTTTTTT. This encodes CASRRQGEVNEKLFF.

The chain links TRBV12-1 to TRBJ2-1; the table's D call, TRBD2, was not checked against the DNA. TRBV12-1 is termed a pseudogene. The CDR3 runs to 15 residues. CDR3 nucleotides: TGTGCCAGCAGCCGACTAGCGGGAGATTGCAATGAGCAGTTCTTC. Amino acid sequence: CASSRLAGDCNEQFF.

The genes are TRBV19 and TRBJ1-1, with D tentatively TRBD1 (5 bases). The V gene lost 7 bases and the J gene lost 6 bases, with 18 bases spanning the gap. In germline, CDR1 is LNHDA, CDR2 SQIVND (reference sequence). The CDR3 is 14 residues long. The CDR3 coding sequence is TGTGCCAGTATTCATCCCCTGCCGGGGGCTGAAGCTTTCTTT. This codes for CASIHPLPGAEAFF.

The rearrangement uses TRBV9 and TRBJ2-2; 7 positions match TRBD1. CDR1 and CDR2 from the germline V gene are SGDLS and YYNGEE. V shed 4 bases, J shed 4 bases, and the junction held 7 bases outside the gene matches. The CDR3 spans 15 residues. The CDR3 protein is CASSPRQGTTGELFF. In DNA form, the CDR3 reads TGTGCCAGCAGCCCGAGACAGGGAACCACCGGGGAGCTGTTTTTT.

The chain has TRBV6-5 and TRBJ1-1; no firm D call. The CDR3 has 14 amino acids. The germline V gene has CDR1 MNHEY and CDR2 SVGAGI. Trimming stripped 4 bases from V and 6 bases from J, with 15 bases between. The CDR3 DNA follows: TGTGCCAGCAGTTCGGCAGTCGTTGTTTCTGAAGCTTTCTTT. Encoded protein: CASSSAVVVSEAFF.

The chain recombines TRBV19 with TRBJ2-2; 7 bases fit TRBD1. The CDR3 has 13 residues. The V segment lost 5 bases and the J segment 6 bases; nucleotides outside the gene matches: 3. Germline-derived CDR1 and CDR2 are LNHDA and SQIVND (reference sequence). CDR3 region: CASSRQGPGELFF. The CDR3 DNA reads as TGTGCCAGTAGTCGACAGGGCCCCGGGGAGCTGTTTTTT.

The rearrangement joins TRBV7-3 to TRBJ2-1; D is perhaps TRBD2 (7 bases). The V gene's germline CDR1 is SGHTA and CDR2 FQGTGA. Trimming took off 2 bases at V and 4 bases at J, with 12 bases between the two ends. The CDR3 spans 15 residues. Written as DNA, the CDR3 is TGTGCCAGCAGCTTACGGGGGGCCCAGTACAATGAGCAGTTCTTC. Encoded protein: CASSLRGAQYNEQFF.

This clone was observed once. J is TRBJ2-1 and V is TRBV28, with TRBD2 identical over 7 bases. The CDR3 runs to 15 residues. V lost 3 bases, J lost 3 bases, and 5 bases stayed unmatched. Germline V CDR1 and CDR2: MDHEN, SYDVKM. The CDR3 nucleotides are TGTGCCAGCAGTTTCGAGGTAGCGGGCTACAATGAGCAGTTCTTC. It translates to CASSFEVAGYNEQFF.

J is TRBJ2-2 and V is TRBV6-1, with a possible D match to TRBD2 (6 bases). Looked up from germline, CDR1 is MNHNS and CDR2 is SASEGT. The V end was cut by 4 bases, the J end by 5 bases, with 14 bases between. This CDR3 comprises 15 residues. The CDR3 loop reads CASSVTGVATGELFF. In DNA, the CDR3 is TGTGCCAGCAGTGTAACGGGAGTGGCTACCGGGGAGCTGTTTTTT.

The chain has TRBV7-6 and TRBJ2-1, with 9 bases fitting TRBD2. The germline V gene encodes CDR1 SGHVS and CDR2 FNYEAQ. V dropped 4 bases and J dropped 6; count of bases not matched to a gene: 4. The CDR3 sequence is 14 residues long. The CDR3, as DNA: TGTGCCAGCAGCTCCCCGACTAGCGGCAATGAGCAGTTCTTC. Its translation is CASSSPTSGNEQFF. The entire variable domain, with the rest obtained from reference TRBV7-6 and TRBJ2-1, is as follows: GAGVSQSPRYKVTKRGQDVALRCDPISGHVSLYWYRQALGQGPEFLTYFNYEAQQDKSGLPNDRFSAERPEGSISTLTIQRTEQRDSAMYRCASSSPTSGNEQFFGPGTRLTVL.